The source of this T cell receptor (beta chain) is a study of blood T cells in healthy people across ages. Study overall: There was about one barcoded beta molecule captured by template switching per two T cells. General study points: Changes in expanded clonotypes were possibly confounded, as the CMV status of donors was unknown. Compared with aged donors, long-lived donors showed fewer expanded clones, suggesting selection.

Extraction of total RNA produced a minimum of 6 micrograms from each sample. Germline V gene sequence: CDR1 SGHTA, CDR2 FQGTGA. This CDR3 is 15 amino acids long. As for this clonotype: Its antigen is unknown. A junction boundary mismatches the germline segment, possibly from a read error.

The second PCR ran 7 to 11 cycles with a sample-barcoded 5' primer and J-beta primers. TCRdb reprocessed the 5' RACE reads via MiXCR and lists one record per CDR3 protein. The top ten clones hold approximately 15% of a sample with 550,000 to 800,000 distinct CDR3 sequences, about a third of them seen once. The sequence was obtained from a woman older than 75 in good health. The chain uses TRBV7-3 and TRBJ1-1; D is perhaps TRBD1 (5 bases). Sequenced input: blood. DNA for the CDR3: TGTACCAGCAGCTTCCCCGACAGCATGAACACTGAAGCTTTCTTT. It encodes CTSSFPDSMNTEAFF.